Included here is one T cell receptor (beta chain) sequence, with context. Profiled with immunoSEQ multiplex PCR; TCRdb holds only in-frame clones, not every one. The repertoire holds under 50,000 clones, with 95% to 97% as singletons. These data belong to a study of technical replicates of blood from four donors. Source material: T cells isolated from PBMCs. This TCR was sampled from a human donor in good health.

This CDR3 reads CASSYRDRGYGYTF. CDR3 in DNA: TGTGCCAGCAGTTACAGGGACAGAGGCTATGGCTACACCTTC. The chain is built from TRBV6-5 and TRBJ1-2, with 7 bases identical to TRBD1. Germline lookup yields CDR1 MNHEY and CDR2 SVGAGI. CDR3 length equals 14 residues. The V and J ends lost 2 bases and 4 bases, in that order; junction bases with no gene match: 4.